The 9 T cell receptor beta chains reported below all come from one sample, sequenced in a study of monozygotic twins with inflammatory bowel disease. Following a re-call of the 5' RACE reads, TCRdb has one entry per CDR3 protein and lacks DNA. This table holds 300,000 to 400,000 distinct CDR3 sequences. The sequencing sample was made of blood. Receptor source: a human donor with ulcerative colitis or Crohn's disease, or a healthy co-twin of an affected twin (not recorded which).

The chain employs TRBV20-1 and TRBJ2-5. Germline V CDR1 and CDR2: DFQATT, SNEGSKA (reference sequence). The CDR3 sequence is 12 residues long. CDR3 sequence: CSAFSIGETQYF.

The chain recombines TRBV29-1 with TRBJ2-2; absent DNA, TCRdb's TRBD2 call cannot be checked. Looked up from germline, CDR1 is SQVTM and CDR2 is ANQGSEA. The CDR3 length is 11 residues. Here the CDR3 reads CSVGGTGELFF.

The rearrangement links TRBV5-1 to TRBJ2-2; the D call of TRBD2 rests on TCRdb alone, since no DNA is present to check it. Germline assignment: CDR1 SGHRS and CDR2 YFSETQ. This CDR3 is built from 19 residues. This CDR3 reads CASSLVPIGTSANTGELFF.

The chain uses TRBV7-2 and TRBJ2-1; the D call of TRBD1 rests on TCRdb alone, since no DNA is present to check it. The germline V gene has CDR1 SGHTA and CDR2 FQGNSA. CDR3 length: 12 amino acids. The CDR3: CASSLARTLQFF.

The CDR3 reads CASSRTVGTDTQYF. The chain is built from TRBV5-1 and TRBJ2-3; no DNA is available, so the TRBD1 call from TCRdb remains unchecked. The CDR3 has 14 residues. CDR1 and CDR2 from the germline V gene are SGHRS and YFSETQ.

The genes are TRBV11-2 and TRBJ2-1; TCRdb's D gene call, TRBD1, goes unchecked for lack of DNA. The CDR3 loop spans 15 amino acids. CDR1 is SGHAT, CDR2 FQNNGV, per germline. The CDR3 region is CASSRSGTGTNEQFF.

This chain links TRBV4-3 with TRBJ2-7; TCRdb lists TRBD1, though no DNA is available to test this call. CDR1 is LGHNA and CDR2 is YSLEER in the germline V gene. The CDR3 spans 13 residues. The CDR3 region is CASSQDSRGEQYF.

The chain joins TRBV5-6 to TRBJ2-7; there is no DNA to check the TCRdb D call of TRBD1. This CDR3 region has 15 residues. Germline values: CDR1 SGHDT, CDR2 YYEEEE. Here the CDR3 reads CASSPWAGDHYEQYF.

The chain recombines TRBV20-1 with TRBJ2-3; TCRdb's D gene call, TRBD2, goes unchecked for lack of DNA. Per the germline V gene, CDR1 is DFQATT and CDR2 is SNEGSKA (reference sequence). The CDR3 spans 14 residues. The CDR3 region is CSAVPAGGIDTQYF.